The clone carrying this T cell receptor (beta chain) has only a few counts. Antigen: not known. This table comes from immunoSEQ multiplex PCR, and its TCRdb copy is limited to in-frame clones, with some not included. This repertoire shows roughly 46,000 clones, 81% found once; its top ten account for less than 0.55%. This CDR3 comprises 13 residues. Germline CDR1 reads SGHRS; CDR2 reads YFSETQ. V lost 4 bases, J lost 6 bases, and 13 bases lay in between. This sample was included in a study of STAT3 mutations in large granular lymphocyte leukemia. Study results and caveats: Every T-LGLL patient had at least one immunodominant TCRbeta clonotype.

This clonotype was obtained from a human donor with T large granular lymphocyte leukemia. Some clones in this sample may be carry-over from other donors' samples. This rearrangement joins TRBV5-1 to TRBJ1-2; no clear D. Specimen: PBMCs. The CDR3 sequence: CASSPRDRNGYTF. CDR3 DNA: TGCGCCAGCAGCCCCCGGGATCGGAATGGCTACACCTTC.